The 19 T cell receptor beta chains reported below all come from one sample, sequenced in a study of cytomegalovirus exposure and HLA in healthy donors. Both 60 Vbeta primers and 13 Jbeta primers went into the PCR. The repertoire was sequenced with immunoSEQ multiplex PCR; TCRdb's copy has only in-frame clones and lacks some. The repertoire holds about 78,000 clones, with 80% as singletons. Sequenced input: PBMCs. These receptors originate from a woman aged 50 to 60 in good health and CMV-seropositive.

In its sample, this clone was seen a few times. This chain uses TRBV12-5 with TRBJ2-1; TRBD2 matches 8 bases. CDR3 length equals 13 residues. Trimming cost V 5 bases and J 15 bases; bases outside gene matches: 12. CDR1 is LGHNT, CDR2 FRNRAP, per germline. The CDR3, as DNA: TGTGCTAGTGGTCCCCGGGAGGGCCGCCGCTGGTTCTTC. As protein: CASGPREGRRWFF.

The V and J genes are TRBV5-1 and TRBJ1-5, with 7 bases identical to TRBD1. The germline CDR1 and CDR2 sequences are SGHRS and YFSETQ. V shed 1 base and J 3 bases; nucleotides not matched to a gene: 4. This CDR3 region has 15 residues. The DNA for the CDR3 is TGCGCCAGCAGCTTGCAAGGGGGCGACAATCAGCCCCAGCATTTT. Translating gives CASSLQGGDNQPQHF.

CDR3 amino acids: CASSTSSGRAPGELFF. CDR3 DNA sequence: TGTGCCAGCAGCACCTCTAGCGGGAGGGCCCCCGGGGAGCTGTTTTTT. The chain joins TRBV7-3 to TRBJ2-2; 12 bases match TRBD2. V trimming: 5 bases; J trimming: 6 bases; junction bases outside the gene matches: 7. Germline assignment: CDR1 SGHTA and CDR2 FQGTGA. The CDR3 spans 16 residues.

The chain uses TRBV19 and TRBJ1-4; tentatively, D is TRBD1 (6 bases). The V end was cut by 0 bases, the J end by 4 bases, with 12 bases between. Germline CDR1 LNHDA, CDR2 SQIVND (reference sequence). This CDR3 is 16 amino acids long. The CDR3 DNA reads TGTGCCAGTAGTATAGATGGGACACTCTTTAATGAAAAACTGTTTTTT. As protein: CASSIDGTLFNEKLFF.

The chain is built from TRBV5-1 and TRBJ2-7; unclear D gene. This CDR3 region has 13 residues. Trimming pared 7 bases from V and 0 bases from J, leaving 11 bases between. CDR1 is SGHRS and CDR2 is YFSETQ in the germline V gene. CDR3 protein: CASRSVNSYEQYF. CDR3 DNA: TGCGCCAGCCGCTCCGTTAACTCCTACGAGCAGTACTTC.

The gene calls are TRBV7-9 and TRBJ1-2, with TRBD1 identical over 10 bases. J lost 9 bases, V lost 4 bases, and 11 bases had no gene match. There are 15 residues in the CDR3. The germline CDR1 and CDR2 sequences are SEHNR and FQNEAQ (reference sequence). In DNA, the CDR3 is TGTGCCAGCAGCTCATCCGGGACAGGGGCTATGAGCTACACCTTC. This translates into CASSSSGTGAMSYTF.

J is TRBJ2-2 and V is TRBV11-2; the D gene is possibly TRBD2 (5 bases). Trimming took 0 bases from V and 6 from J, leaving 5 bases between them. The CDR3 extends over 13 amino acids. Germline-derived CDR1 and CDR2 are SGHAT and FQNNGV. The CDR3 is CASSLDGAGELFF. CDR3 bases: TGTGCCAGCAGCTTAGACGGGGCCGGGGAGCTGTTTTTT.

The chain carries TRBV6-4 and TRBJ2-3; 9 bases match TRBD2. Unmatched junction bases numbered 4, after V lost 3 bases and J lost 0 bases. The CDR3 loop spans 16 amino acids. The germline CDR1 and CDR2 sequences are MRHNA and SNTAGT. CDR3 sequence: CASSEAAGGSTDTQYF. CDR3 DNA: TGTGCCAGCAGTGAAGCAGCGGGGGGTAGCACAGATACGCAGTATTTT.

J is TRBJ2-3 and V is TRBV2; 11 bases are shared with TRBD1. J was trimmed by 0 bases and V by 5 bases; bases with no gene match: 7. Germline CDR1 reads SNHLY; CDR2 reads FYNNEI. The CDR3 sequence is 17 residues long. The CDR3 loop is CASSSGTGGISTDTQYF. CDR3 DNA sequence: TGTGCCAGCAGTTCCGGGACAGGGGGTATTAGCACAGATACGCAGTATTTT. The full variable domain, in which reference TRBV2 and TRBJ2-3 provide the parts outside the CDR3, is EPEVTQTPSHQVTQMGQEVILRCVPISNHLYFYWYRQILGQKVEFLVSFYNNEISEKSEIFDDQFSVERPDGSNFTLKIRSTKLEDSAMYFCASSSGTGGISTDTQYFGPGTRLTVL.

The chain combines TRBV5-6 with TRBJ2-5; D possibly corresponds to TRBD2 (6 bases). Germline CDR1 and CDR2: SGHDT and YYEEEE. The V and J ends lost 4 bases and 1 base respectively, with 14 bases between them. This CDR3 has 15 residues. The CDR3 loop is CASSKGLLAQETQYF. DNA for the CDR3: TGTGCCAGCAGCAAAGGACTACTCGCCCAAGAGACCCAGTACTTC.

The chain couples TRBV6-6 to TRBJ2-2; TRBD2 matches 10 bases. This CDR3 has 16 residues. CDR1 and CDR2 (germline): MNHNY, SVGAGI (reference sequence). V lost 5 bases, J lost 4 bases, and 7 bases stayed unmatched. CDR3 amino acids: CASSTAGTSATGELFF. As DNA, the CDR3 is TGTGCCAGCAGTACTGCCGGGACTAGCGCCACCGGGGAGCTGTTTTTT.

Written as DNA, the CDR3 is TGTGCCAGCAGCTTAGGCGCCCTCTATGGCTACACCTTC. Amino acid sequence: CASSLGALYGYTF. The rearrangement uses TRBV7-9 and TRBJ1-2; no clear D gene. Germline V gene lookup returns CDR1 SEHNR and CDR2 FQNEAQ (reference sequence). This CDR3 has 13 amino acids. V shed 1 base and J shed 4 bases, with 7 bases lying between them.

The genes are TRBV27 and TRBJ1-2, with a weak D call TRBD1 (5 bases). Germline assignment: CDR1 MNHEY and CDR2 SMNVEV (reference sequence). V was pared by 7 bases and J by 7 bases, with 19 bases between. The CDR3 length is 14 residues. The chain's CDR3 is CASTSSRRVGGYTF. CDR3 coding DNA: TGTGCCAGCACTTCTTCACGCAGGGTGGGTGGCTACACCTTC.

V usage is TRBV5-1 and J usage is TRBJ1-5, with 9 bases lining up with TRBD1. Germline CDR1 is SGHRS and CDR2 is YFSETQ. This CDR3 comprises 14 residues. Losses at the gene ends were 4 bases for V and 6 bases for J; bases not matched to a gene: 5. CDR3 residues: CASSTGTGLQPQHF. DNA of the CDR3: TGCGCCAGCAGCACCGGGACAGGGCTTCAGCCCCAGCATTTT.

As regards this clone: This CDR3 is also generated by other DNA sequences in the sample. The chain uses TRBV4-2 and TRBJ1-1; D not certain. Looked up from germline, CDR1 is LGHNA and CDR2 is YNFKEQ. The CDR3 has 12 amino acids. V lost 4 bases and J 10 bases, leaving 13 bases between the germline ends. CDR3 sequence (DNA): TGTGCCAGCAGCCCCTGGACTGGCGGAGCTTTCTTT. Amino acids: CASSPWTGGAFF.

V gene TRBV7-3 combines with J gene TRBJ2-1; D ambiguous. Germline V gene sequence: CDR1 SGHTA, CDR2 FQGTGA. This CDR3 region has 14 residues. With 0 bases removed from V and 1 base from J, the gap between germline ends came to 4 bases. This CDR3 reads CASSLTSSYNEQFF. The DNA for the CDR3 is TGTGCCAGCAGCTTAACGTCGTCCTACAATGAGCAGTTCTTC.

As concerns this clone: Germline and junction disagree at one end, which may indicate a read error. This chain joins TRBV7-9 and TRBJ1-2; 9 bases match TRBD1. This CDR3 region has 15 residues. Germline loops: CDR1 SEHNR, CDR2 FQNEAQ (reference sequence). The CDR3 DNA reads TGTTCCAGCAGCTTACCCCCGGGACAGGGTTCGGGCTACACCTTC. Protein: CSSSLPPGQGSGYTF.

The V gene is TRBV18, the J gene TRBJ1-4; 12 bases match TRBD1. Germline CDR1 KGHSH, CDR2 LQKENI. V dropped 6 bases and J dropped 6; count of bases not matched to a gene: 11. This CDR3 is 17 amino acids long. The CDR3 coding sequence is TGTGCCAGCTCTCCAGGGGGGACAGGGGGCCGGCATGAAAAACTGTTTTTT. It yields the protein CASSPGGTGGRHEKLFF.

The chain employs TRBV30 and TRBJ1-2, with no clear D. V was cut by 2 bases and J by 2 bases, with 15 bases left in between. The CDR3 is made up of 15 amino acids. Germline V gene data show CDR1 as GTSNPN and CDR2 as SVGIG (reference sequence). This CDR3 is CAWSTGRGGNYGYTF. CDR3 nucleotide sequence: TGTGCCTGGAGTACCGGGCGGGGAGGAAACTATGGCTACACCTTC.